This TCR beta chain was identified during a study of sequential checkpoint blockade in melanoma. Study information: First-line arms were nivolumab then ipilimumab, or the reverse, randomized 1:1. Both treatment sequences were followed by maintenance nivolumab.

Data came from immunoSEQ multiplex PCR; TCRdb stores just in-frame clones and leaves some out. The table lists about 20,000 clones, roughly 82% of them singletons, with about 51% in the top ten. With V trimmed by 3 bases and J by 7 bases, 3 bases remained unmatched. Per germline, CDR1 MNHEY and CDR2 SMNVEV (reference sequence). This CDR3 spans 14 amino acids. The treatment here: randomized to nivolumab then ipilimumab (arm A) or the reverse (arm B). None of the patients previously received DNA-damaging chemotherapy. PBMC sorting kept live CD3+CD8+ cells without CD19 or CD56. The chain combines TRBV27 with TRBJ2-1, with 10 bases aligning to TRBD2. This TCR came from a human donor with melanoma. The sequencing here drew on CD8+ T cells sorted from blood (inferred from file names), taken from a patient given nivolumab and ipilimumab in sequence. Written as DNA, the CDR3 is TGTGCCAGCAGTTTTTATAGCGGGGGGAATGAGCAGTTCTTC. As protein: CASSFYSGGNEQFF.